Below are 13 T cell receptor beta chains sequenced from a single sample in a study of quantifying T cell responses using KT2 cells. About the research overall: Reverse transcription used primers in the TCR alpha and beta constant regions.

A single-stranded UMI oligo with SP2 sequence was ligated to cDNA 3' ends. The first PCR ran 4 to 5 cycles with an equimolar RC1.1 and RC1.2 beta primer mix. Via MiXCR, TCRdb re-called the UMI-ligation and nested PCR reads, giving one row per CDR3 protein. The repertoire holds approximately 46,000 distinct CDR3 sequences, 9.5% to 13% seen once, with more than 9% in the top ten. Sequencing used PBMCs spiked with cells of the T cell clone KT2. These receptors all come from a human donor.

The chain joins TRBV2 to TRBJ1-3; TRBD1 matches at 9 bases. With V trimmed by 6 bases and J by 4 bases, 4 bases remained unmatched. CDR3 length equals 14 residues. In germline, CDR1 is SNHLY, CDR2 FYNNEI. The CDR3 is CASRGTGPGNTIYF. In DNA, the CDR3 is TGTGCCAGCAGAGGGACAGGGCCAGGAAACACCATATATTTT. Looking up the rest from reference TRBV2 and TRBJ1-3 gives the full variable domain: EPEVTQTPSHQVTQMGQEVILRCVPISNHLYFYWYRQILGQKVEFLVSFYNNEISEKSEIFDDQFSVERPDGSNFTLKIRSTKLEDSAMYFCASRGTGPGNTIYFGEGSWLTVV.

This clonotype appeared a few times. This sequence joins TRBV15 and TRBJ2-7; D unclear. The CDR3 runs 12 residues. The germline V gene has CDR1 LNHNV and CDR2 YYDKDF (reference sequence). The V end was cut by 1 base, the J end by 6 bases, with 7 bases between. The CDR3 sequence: CATSRGVSEQYF. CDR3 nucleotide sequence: TGTGCCACCAGCAGAGGAGTGTCCGAGCAGTACTTC.

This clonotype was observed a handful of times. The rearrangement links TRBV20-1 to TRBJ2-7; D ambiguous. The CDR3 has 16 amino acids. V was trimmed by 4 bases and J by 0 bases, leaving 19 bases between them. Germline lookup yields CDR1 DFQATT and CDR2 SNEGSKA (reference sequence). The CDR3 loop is CSATSTSQPRSYEQYF. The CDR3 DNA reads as TGCAGTGCTACTTCAACATCCCAGCCACGCTCCTACGAGCAGTACTTC.

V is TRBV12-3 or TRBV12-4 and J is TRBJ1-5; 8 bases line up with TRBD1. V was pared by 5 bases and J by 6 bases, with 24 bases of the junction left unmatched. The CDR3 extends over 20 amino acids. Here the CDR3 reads CASSQNITGRGLSRGQPQHF. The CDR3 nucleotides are TGTGCCAGCAGTCAAAATATCACGGGCAGGGGGCTTTCAAGAGGTCAGCCCCAGCATTTT.

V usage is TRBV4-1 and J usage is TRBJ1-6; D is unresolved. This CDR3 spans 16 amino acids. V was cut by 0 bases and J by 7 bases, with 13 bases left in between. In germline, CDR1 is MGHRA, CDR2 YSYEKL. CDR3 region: CASSQEWERVNSPLHF. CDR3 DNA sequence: TGCGCCAGCAGCCAAGAATGGGAAAGGGTCAATTCACCCCTCCACTTT.

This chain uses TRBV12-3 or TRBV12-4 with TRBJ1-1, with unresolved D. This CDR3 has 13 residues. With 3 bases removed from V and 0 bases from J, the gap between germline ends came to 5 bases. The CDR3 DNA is TGTGCCAGCAGTTTGAGGCTGAACACTGAAGCTTTCTTT. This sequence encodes CASSLRLNTEAFF.

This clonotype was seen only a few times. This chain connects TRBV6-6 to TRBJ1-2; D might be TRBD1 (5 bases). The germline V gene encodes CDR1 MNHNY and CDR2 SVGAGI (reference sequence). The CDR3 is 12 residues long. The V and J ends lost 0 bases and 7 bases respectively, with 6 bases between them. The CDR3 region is CASSYSRGGYTF. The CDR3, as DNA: TGTGCCAGCAGTTACTCGAGGGGTGGCTACACCTTC.

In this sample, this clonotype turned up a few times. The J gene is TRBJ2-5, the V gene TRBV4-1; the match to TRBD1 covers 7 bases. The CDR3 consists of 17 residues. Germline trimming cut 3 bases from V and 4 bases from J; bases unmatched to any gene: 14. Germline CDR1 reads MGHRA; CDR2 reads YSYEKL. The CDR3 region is CASSHVRQGRFGETQYF. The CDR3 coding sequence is TGCGCCAGCAGCCACGTTAGACAGGGCCGATTCGGAGAGACCCAGTACTTC.

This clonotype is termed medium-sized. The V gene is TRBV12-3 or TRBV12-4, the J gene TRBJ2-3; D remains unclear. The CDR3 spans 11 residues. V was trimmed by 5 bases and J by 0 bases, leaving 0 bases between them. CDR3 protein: CASSSTDTQYF. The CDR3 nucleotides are TGTGCCAGCAGTAGCACAGATACGCAGTATTTT.

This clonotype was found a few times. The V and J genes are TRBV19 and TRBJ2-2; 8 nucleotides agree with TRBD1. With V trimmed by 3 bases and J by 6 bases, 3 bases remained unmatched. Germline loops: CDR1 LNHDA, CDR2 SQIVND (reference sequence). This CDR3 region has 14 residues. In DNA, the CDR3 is TGTGCCAGTAGTATTTCGGGACAGGCCGGGGAGCTGTTTTTT. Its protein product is CASSISGQAGELFF.

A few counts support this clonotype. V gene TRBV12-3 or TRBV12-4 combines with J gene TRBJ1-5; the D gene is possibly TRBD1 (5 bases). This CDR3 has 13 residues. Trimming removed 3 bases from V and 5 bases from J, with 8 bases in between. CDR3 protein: CASSLQGYQPQHF. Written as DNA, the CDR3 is TGTGCCAGCAGTTTGCAGGGATATCAGCCCCAGCATTTT.

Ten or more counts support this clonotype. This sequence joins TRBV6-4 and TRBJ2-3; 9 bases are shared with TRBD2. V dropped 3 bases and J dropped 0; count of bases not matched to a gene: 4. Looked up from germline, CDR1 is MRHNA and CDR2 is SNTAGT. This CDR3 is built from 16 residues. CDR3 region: CASSENAGGSTDTQYF. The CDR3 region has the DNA TGTGCCAGCAGTGAGAACGCGGGGGGGAGCACAGATACGCAGTATTTT.

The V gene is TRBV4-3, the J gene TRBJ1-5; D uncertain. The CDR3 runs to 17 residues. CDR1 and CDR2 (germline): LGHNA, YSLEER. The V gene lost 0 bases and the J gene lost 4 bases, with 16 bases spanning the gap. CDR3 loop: CASSQDYAGLLNQPQHF. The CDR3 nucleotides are TGCGCCAGCAGCCAAGATTACGCCGGTCTTTTGAATCAGCCCCAGCATTTT.